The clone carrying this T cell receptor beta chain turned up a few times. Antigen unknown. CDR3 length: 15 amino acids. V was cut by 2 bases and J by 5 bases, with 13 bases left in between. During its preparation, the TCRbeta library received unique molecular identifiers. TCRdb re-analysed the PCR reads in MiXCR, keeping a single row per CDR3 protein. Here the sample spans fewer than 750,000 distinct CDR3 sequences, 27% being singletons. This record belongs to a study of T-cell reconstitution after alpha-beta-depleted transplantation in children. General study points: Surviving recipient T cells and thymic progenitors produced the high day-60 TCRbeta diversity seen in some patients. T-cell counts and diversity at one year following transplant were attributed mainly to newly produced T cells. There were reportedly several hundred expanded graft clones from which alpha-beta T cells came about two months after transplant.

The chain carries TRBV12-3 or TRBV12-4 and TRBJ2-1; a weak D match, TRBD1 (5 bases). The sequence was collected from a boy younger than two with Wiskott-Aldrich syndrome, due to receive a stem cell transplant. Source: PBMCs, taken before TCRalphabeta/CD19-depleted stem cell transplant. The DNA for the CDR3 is TGTGCCAGCAGTTTAAGGCTGGACACCAACAATGAGCAGTTCTTC. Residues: CASSLRLDTNNEQFF.